This TCR beta chain comes out of a study of identical twins. Germline V gene lookup returns CDR1 SGHRS and CDR2 YFSETQ. V gave up 5 bases and J gave up 3 bases; unmatched junction bases: 15. This CDR3 region has 18 residues. Study outcomes and limitations: Insertions were reduced in abundant cord blood beta clonotypes but not in memory repertoires.

This clonotype has only a few counts. Its antigen is currently unknown. Using its own MiXCR run on the 5' RACE reads, TCRdb lists one record per CDR3 protein. The data show 510,000 or so distinct CDR3 sequences, around 15% seen once. The sample was also linked to a second study, of yellow fever vaccine responses in identical twins.

This clonotype originated in a woman between 18 and 30 years old in good health. The chain joins TRBV5-1 to TRBJ2-3, with TRBD2 matching over 10 bases. Material for sequencing was CD4+ T cells sorted from blood. The CDR3 region has the DNA TGCGCCAGCAGTCAACCCGGGGCTAGCGGGAGCAGAACAGATACGCAGTATTTT. Protein sequence: CASSQPGASGSRTDTQYF.